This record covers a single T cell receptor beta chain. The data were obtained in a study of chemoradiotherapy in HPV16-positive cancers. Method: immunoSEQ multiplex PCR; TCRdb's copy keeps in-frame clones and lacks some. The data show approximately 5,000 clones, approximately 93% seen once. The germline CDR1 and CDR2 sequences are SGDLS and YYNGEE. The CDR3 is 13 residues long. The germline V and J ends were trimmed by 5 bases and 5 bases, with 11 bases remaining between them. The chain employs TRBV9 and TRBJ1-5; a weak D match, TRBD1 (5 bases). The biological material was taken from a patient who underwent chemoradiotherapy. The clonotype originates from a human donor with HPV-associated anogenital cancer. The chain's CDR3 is CASSPGDDQPQHF. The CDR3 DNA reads TGTGCCAGCAGTCCCGGGGACGATCAGCCCCAGCATTTT. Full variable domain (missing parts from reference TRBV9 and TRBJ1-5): DSGVTQTPKHLITATGQRVTLRCSPRSGDLSVYWYQQSLDQGLQFLIQYYNGEERAKGNILERFSAQQFPDLHSELNLSSLELGDSALYFCASSPGDDQPQHFGDGTRLSIL.